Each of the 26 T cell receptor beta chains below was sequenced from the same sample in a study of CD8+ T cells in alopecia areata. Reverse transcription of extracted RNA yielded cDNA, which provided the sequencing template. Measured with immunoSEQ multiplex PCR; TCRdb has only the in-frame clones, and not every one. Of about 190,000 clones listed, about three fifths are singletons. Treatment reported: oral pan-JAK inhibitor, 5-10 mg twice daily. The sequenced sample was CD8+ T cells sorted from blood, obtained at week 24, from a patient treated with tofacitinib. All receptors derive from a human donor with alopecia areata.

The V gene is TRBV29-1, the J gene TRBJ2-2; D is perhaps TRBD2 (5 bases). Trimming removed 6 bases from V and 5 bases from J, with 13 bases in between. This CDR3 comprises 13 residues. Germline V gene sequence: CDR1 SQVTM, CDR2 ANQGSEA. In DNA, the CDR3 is TGCAGCGTCCCAATCCCGGGGACCGGGGAGCTGTTTTTT. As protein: CSVPIPGTGELFF.

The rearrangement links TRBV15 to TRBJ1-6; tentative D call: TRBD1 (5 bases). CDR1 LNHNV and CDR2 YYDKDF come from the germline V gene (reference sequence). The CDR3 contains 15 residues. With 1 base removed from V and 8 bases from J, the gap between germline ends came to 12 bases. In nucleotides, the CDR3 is TGTGCCACCAGCAGAGTCAGGGAAATGTATTCACCCCTCCACTTT. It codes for CATSRVREMYSPLHF.

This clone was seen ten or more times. CDR3 nucleotide sequence: TGCAGCGTTGTACTCAATGAGCAGTTCTTC. Residues: CSVVLNEQFF. The chain couples TRBV29-1 to TRBJ2-1, with D hard to call. Germline loops: CDR1 SQVTM, CDR2 ANQGSEA. The CDR3 spans 10 residues. V was clipped by 4 bases and J by 6 bases, with 4 bases between them.

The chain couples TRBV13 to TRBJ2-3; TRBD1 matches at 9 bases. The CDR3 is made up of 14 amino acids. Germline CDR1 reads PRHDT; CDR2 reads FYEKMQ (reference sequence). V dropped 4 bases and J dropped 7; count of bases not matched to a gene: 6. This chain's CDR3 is CASSSRDRANTQYF. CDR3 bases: TGTGCCAGCAGCTCCCGGGACAGGGCAAATACGCAGTATTTT.

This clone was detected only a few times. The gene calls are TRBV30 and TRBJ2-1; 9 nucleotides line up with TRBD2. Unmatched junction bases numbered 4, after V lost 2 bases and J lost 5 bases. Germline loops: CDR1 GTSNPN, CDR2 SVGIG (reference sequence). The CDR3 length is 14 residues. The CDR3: CAWSTGTSNNEQFF. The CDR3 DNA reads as TGTGCCTGGAGTACCGGGACTAGCAACAATGAGCAGTTCTTC. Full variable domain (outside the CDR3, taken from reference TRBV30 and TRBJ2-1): SQTIHQWPATLVQPVGSPLSLECTVEGTSNPNLYWYRQAAGRGLQLLFYSVGIGQISSEVPQNLSASRPQDRQFILSSKKLLLSDSGFYLCAWSTGTSNNEQFFGPGTRLTVL.

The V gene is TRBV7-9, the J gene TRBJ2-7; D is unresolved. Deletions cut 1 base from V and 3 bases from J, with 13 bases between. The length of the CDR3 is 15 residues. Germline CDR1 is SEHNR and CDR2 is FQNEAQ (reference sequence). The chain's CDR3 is CASSLGSFPYYEQYF. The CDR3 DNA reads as TGTGCCAGCAGCTTAGGGTCCTTTCCTTACTACGAGCAGTACTTC. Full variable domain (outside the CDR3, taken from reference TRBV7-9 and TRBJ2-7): DTGVSQNPRHKITKRGQNVTFRCDPISEHNRLYWYRQTLGQGPEFLTYFQNEAQLEKSRLLSDRFSAERPKGSFSTLEIQRTEQGDSAMYLCASSLGSFPYYEQYFGPGTRLTVT.

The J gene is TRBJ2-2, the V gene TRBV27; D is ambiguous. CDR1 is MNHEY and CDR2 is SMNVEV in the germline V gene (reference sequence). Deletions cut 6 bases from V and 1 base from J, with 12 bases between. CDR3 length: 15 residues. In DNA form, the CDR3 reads TGTGCCAGCAGCTCGATCGGACGGAACACCGGGGAGCTGTTTTTT. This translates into CASSSIGRNTGELFF.

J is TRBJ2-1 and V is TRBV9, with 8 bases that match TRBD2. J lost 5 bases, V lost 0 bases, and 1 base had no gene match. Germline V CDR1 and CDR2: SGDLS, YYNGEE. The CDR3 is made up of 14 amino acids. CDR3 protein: CASSVAAGDNEQFF. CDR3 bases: TGTGCCAGCAGCGTAGCAGCGGGGGACAATGAGCAGTTCTTC.

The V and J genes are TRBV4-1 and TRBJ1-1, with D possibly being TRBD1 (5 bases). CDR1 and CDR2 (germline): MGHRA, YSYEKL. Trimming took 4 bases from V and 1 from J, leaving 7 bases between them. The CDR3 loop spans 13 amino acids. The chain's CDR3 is CASSLDRNTEAFF. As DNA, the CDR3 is TGCGCCAGCAGCCTAGACAGGAACACTGAAGCTTTCTTT.

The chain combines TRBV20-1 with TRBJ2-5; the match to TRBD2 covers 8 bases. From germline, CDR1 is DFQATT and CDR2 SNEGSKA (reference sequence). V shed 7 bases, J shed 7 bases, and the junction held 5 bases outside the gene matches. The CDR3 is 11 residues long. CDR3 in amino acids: CSVFGGGTQYF. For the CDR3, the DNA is TGCAGTGTATTCGGGGGGGGGACCCAGTACTTC.

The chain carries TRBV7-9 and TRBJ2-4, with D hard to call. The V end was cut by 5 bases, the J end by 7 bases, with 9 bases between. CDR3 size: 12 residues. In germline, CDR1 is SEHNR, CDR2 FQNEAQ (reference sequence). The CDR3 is CASSPKVNIQYF. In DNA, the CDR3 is TGTGCCAGCAGCCCAAAAGTTAACATTCAGTACTTC. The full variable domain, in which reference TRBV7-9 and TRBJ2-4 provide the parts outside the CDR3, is DTGVSQNPRHKITKRGQNVTFRCDPISEHNRLYWYRQTLGQGPEFLTYFQNEAQLEKSRLLSDRFSAERPKGSFSTLEIQRTEQGDSAMYLCASSPKVNIQYFGAGTRLSVL.

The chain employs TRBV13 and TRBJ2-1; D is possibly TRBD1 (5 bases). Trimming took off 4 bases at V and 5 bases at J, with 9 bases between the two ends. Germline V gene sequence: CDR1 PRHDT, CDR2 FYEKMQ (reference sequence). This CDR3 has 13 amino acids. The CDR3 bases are TGTGCCAGCAGCTCTGGGGCTGACAATGAGCAGTTCTTC. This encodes CASSSGADNEQFF.

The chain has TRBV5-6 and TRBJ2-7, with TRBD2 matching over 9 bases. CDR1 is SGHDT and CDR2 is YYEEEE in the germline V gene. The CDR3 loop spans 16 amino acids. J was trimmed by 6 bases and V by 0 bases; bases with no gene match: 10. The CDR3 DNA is TGTGCCAGCAGCTTGGATAGCGGGGGCCCCCTGATCGAGCAGTACTTC. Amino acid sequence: CASSLDSGGPLIEQYF.

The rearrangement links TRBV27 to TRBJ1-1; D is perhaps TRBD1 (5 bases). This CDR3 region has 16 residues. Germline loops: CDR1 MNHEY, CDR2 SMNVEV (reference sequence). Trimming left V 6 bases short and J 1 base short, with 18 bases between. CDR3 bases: TGTGCCAGCAGCCCCAGTTCGGGGGAATGGAACACTGAAGCTTTCTTT. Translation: CASSPSSGEWNTEAFF.

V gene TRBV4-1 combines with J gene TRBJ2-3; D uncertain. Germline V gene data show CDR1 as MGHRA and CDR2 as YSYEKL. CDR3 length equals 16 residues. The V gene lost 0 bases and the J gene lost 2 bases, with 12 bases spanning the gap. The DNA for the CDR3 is TGCGCCAGCAGCCAAGACGGCCCCCCCTACACAGATACGCAGTATTTT. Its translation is CASSQDGPPYTDTQYF.

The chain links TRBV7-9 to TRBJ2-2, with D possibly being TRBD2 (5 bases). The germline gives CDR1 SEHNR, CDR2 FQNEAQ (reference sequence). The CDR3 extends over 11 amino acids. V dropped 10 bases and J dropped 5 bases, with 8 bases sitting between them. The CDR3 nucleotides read TGTGCCATGAGGGCGACCGGGGAGCTGTTTTTT. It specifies CAMRATGELFF.

In DNA form, the CDR3 reads TGTGCCAGCATTGGGGAGGGACTAGCGGGGGACAATGAGCAGTTCTTC. This sequence encodes CASIGEGLAGDNEQFF. The genes are TRBV7-9 and TRBJ2-1; the match to TRBD2 covers 14 bases. J gave up 5 bases and V 7 bases, and 7 bases lay outside the gene matches. CDR1 is SEHNR, CDR2 FQNEAQ, per germline (reference sequence). This CDR3 has 16 amino acids.

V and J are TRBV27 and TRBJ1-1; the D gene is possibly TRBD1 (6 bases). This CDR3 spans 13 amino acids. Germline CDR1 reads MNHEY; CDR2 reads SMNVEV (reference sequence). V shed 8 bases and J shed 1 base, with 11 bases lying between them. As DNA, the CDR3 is TGTGCCAGCCAGCAGGGGAAGAACACTGAAGCTTTCTTT. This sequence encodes CASQQGKNTEAFF.

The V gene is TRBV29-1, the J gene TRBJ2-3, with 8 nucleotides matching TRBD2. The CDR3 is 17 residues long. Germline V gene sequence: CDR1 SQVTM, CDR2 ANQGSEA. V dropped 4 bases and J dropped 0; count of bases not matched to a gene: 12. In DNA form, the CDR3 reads TGCAGCGTTGCAGGCGGGGGGCCTGATGGTAGCACAGATACGCAGTATTTT. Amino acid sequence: CSVAGGGPDGSTDTQYF.

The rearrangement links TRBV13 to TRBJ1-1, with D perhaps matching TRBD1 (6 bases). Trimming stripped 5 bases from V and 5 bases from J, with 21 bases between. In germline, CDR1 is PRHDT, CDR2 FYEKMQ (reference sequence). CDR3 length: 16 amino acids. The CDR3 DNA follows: TGTGCCAGCAGCACCCATGGTGGACAGCGGAGGACTGAAGCTTTCTTT. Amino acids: CASSTHGGQRRTEAFF.

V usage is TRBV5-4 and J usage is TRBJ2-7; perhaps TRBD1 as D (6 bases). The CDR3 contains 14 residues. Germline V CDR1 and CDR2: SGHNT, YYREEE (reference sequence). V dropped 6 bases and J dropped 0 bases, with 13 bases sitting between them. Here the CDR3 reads CASTPTGDSYEQYF. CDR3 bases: TGTGCCAGCACCCCGACAGGAGACTCCTACGAGCAGTACTTC.

The CDR3 DNA sequence: TGTGCGCAGCCATCGAGACAGGGGTCCTACAATGAGCAGTTCTTC. Translation: CAQPSRQGSYNEQFF. The chain is built from TRBV2 and TRBJ2-1; TRBD1 matches at 8 bases. The CDR3 totals 15 residues. Germline values: CDR1 SNHLY, CDR2 FYNNEI.

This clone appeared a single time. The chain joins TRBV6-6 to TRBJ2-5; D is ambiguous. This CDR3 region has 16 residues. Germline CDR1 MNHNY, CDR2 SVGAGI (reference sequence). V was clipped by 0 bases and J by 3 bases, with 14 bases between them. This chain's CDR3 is CASSYSSLGIEETQYF. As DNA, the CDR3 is TGTGCCAGCAGTTACTCGAGCTTGGGAATCGAAGAGACCCAGTACTTC.

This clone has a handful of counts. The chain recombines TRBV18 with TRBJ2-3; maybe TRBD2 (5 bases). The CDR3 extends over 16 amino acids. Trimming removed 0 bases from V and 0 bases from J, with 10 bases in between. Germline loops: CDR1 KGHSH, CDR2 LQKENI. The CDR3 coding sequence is TGTGCCAGCTCACCACCACCGGGGAGAAGCACAGATACGCAGTATTTT. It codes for CASSPPPGRSTDTQYF.

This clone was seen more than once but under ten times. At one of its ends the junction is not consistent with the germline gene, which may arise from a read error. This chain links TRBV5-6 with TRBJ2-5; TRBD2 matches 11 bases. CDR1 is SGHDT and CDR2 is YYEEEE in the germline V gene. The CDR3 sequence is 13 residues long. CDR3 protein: CASSLGSSGGPHF. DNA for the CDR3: TGTGCCAGCAGCTTGGGCTCTAGCGGGGGGCCGCACTTC.

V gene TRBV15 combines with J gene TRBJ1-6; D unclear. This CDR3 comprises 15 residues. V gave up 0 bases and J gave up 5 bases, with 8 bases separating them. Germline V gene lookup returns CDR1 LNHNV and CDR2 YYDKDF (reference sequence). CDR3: CATSREAGNNSPLHF. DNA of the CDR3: TGTGCCACCAGCAGAGAGGCAGGAAATAATTCACCCCTCCACTTT.